These T cell receptor beta chains were read from a single sample in a study of CD8+CD57+ T cells in acquired aplastic anemia. TCRdb reprocessed the reads via MiXCR and lists one record per CDR3 protein. The sample lists 400,000 to 500,000 distinct CDR3 sequences, roughly 64% occurring once. The sequencing input was sorted CD4+, CD8+, or CD8+CD57+ T cells (not recorded which) from PBMCs. The receptor set was obtained from a human donor in good health, serving as a control. Both conserved end residues are part of each CDR3. D genes are given only for firm matches. Only some rows state a clone size, as once, few, many or a class for expanded clones.

size | J | D | V | CDR3 | DNA
- | TRBJ1-1 | - | TRBV4-3 | CVSSQGPRVDNTEAFF | TGCGTCAGTAGCCAAGGCCCCAGGGTCGATAACACTGAAGCTTTCTTT
- | TRBJ2-3 | - | TRBV5-1 | CASSIRDGTDTDTQYF | TGCGCCAGCAGCATCAGGGACGGCACAGACACAGATACGCAGTATTTT
- | TRBJ2-3 | TRBD2 | TRBV2 | CASSRRGGGTDALYF | TGTGCCAGCAGCCGGCGGGGGGGGGGCACAGATGCGCTGTATTTT
- | TRBJ2-7 | - | TRBV9 | CASSQSQGRAEKYF | TGTGCCAGCAGCCAAAGCCAGGGACGAGCAGAGAAGTACTTC
once | TRBJ2-7 | - | TRBV25-1 | CASSKGQGGSNAPLYF | TGTGCCAGCAGTAAGGGGCAGGGCGGATCTAATGCGCCCCTCTACTTC
- | TRBJ1-6 | - | TRBV7-2 | CASSPAEPYYNEQHF | TGTGCCAGCAGCCCGGCAGAGCCCTACTACAATGAGCAGCACTTT
- | TRBJ2-5 | TRBD2 | TRBV20-1 | CSARGAGGRQETQYF | TGCAGTGCTAGAGGGGCGGGGGGAAGGCAAGAGACCCAGTACTTC
many | TRBJ2-7 | - | TRBV20-1 | CSAFQRVAYEQYF | TGCAGTGCGTTCCAGCGGGTCGCTTACGAGCAGTACTTC
- | TRBJ1-4 | - | TRBV19 | CASTLAGGFNEKLSF | TGTGCCAGCACACTCGCTGGGGGATTTAATGAAAAACTGTCTTTT
- | TRBJ2-5 | - | TRBV11-2 | CASSLDGAEGTQYF | TGTGCCAGCAGCTTAGATGGGGCAGAGGGAACCCAGTACTTC
- | TRBJ2-7 | - | TRBV12-5 | CASSQIADSYEQYF | TGTGCCAGCAGCCAGATAGCGGACTCCTACGAGCAGTACTTC
- | TRBJ2-7 | TRBD1 | TRBV10-2 | CASSWQGAYEQYF | TGCGCCAGCAGTTGGCAGGGGGCCTACGAGCAGTACTTC
- | TRBJ2-5 | - | TRBV7-8 | CASSFTGGPVTQYF | TGTGCCAGCAGCTTCACCGGGGGGCCAGTGACCCAGTACTTC
- | TRBJ2-5 | - | TRBV5-1 | CASSLAGAQETQYF | TGCGCCAGCAGCTTGGCAGGGGCCCAAGAGACCCAGTACTTC
many | TRBJ2-5 | - | TRBV7-6 | CASSQAGETQYF | TGTGCCAGCAGCCAGGCGGGGGAGACCCAGTACTTC
- | TRBJ1-6 | TRBD1 | TRBV2 | CASSDTGQDNSPLHF | TGTGCCAGCAGTGATACGGGACAGGATAATTCACCCCTCCACTTT
once | TRBJ1-1 | - | TRBV20-1 | CSARASRAYEAFF | TGCAGTGCTAGAGCGAGCAGGGCCTACGAAGCTTTCTTT
- | TRBJ2-7 | - | TRBV7-9 | CASSQDRYAEYF | TGCGCCAGCAGCCAAGATCGGTACGCGGAGTACTTC
- | TRBJ2-7 | TRBD1 | TRBV9 | CASSTPGTGDHEQYF | TGTGCCAGCAGCACACCCGGGACAGGGGACCACGAGCAGTACTTC
- | TRBJ2-1 | - | TRBV6-1 | CPSSSLPGDEQFF | TGTCCCAGCAGTAGCCTACCGGGGGATGAGCAGTTCTTC
- | TRBJ2-5 | - | TRBV5-5 | CASSLVRKGGQETQYF | TGTGCCAGCAGCTTGGTCAGGAAGGGGGGACAAGAGACCCAGTACTTC
- | TRBJ2-7 | - | TRBV5-8 | CASTRSQRTYEQYF | TGTGCCAGCACCCGCAGTCAAAGAACCTACGAGCAGTACTTC
- | TRBJ1-1 | - | TRBV7-6 | CASSHPTKGSTEAFF | TGTGCCAGCAGCCATCCCACAAAGGGTTCCACTGAAGCTTTCTTT
- | TRBJ1-1 | - | TRBV7-6 | CASSLGGGGTDGEAFF | TGTGCCAGCAGCTTAGGAGGGGGAGGCACGGACGGCGAAGCTTTCTTT
- | TRBJ2-3 | - | TRBV11-2 | CASSLNGAGNPDTQYF | TGTGCCAGCAGCTTGAACGGGGCTGGGAATCCAGATACGCAGTATTTT
many | TRBJ1-2 | TRBD1 | TRBV12-3/TRBV12-4 | CASSGQGAGYGYTF | TGTGCCAGCAGCGGACAGGGGGCCGGCTATGGCTACACCTTC
- | TRBJ1-5 | TRBD1 | TRBV7-9 | CAGSSGTDRGYQPQHF | TGCGCCGGCAGCTCCGGGACCGACAGGGGGTATCAGCCCCAGCATTTT
- | TRBJ1-5 | - | TRBV20-1 | CSTRGLRASSQHF | TGCAGTACTAGAGGGCTCAGGGCTAGTTCCCAGCATTTT
few | TRBJ1-1 | - | TRBV10-3 | CAIGARVDTEAFF | TGTGCCATCGGGGCCAGGGTGGACACTGAAGCTTTCTTT
- | TRBJ1-6 | - | TRBV9 | CASSEAVHFSGNTLHF | TGCGCCAGCAGCGAAGCGGTACACTTCTCTGGAAACACCCTCCACTTT
few | TRBJ2-7 | - | TRBV29-1 | CSATRNRGGEQYF | TGCAGCGCCACACGGAACAGGGGGGGCGAGCAGTACTTC
- | TRBJ1-1 | - | TRBV6-1 | CASSEADGMNTEAFF | TGTGCCAGCAGTGAAGCCGACGGCATGAACACTGAAGCTTTCTTT
- | TRBJ2-5 | - | TRBV6-4 | CASNDGGAYETQYF | TGTGCCAGCAACGACGGTGGGGCTTACGAGACCCAGTACTTC
- | TRBJ1-6 | TRBD1 | TRBV5-4 | CASAAARGTNSPLHF | TGTGCCAGCGCGGCCGCCAGGGGGACTAATTCACCCCTCCACTTT
- | TRBJ1-2 | - | TRBV7-9 | CASSPRRDTAFYGYTF | TGCGCCAGCAGCCCCAGACGCGACACCGCTTTTTATGGCTACACCTTC
once | TRBJ1-6 | - | TRBV7-9 | CASSLRTGGPTDTHF | TGTGCCAGCAGCTTACGAACCGGCGGACCCACAGATACGCACTTT
- | TRBJ2-7 | - | TRBV9 | CASSVQGGAYEQYF | TGTGCCAGCAGCGTACAGGGGGGTGCCTACGAGCAGTACTTC
- | TRBJ1-5 | - | TRBV19 | CASSIGLKGLNDSTYF | TGTGCCAGTAGTATCGGGCTTAAGGGCCTCAATGACTCCACGTACTTT
- | TRBJ1-1 | - | TRBV20-1 | CSVLWALNTEAFF | TGCAGTGTTCTGTGGGCTTTAAACACTGAAGCCTTCTTT
few | TRBJ2-3 | - | TRBV7-2 | CASSLETAQRQYF | TGTGCCAGCAGCTTAGAGACAGCCCAAAGGCAGTATTTT
- | TRBJ2-1 | - | TRBV27 | CASSNRGRNEQFF | TGTGCCAGCAGTAATCGGGGGCGTAATGAGCAGTTCTTC
many | TRBJ1-2 | - | TRBV4-2 | CASSQDRWGANYGYTF | TGTGCCAGCAGCCAAGATCGGTGGGGCGCCAACTATGGCTACACCTTC
- | TRBJ2-1 | - | TRBV7-2 | CASSLESPGAMFFEQLF | TGTGCCAGCAGCCTAGAGTCTCCCGGGGCGATGTTTTTTGAGCAGCTCTTC
many | TRBJ2-7 | - | TRBV20-1 | CSASKGPDSYEQYF | TGCAGTGCTAGTAAGGGACCGGATTCCTACGAGCAGTACTTC
few | TRBJ1-1 | - | TRBV10-2 | CASSESVNTEAFF | TGCGCCAGCAGTGAGTCAGTGAACACTGAAGCTTTCTTT
- | TRBJ1-1 | - | TRBV11-2 | CASSLRAGDTEAFF | TGTGCCAGCAGCTTACGGGCAGGGGACACTGAAGCTTTCTTT
- | TRBJ1-2 | TRBD1 | TRBV6-1 | CASFRQGGPTDTQSF | TGTGCCAGCTTTCGACAGGGGGGGCCAACAGATACGCAGTCTTTT
- | TRBJ1-6 | TRBD1 | TRBV9 | CASSRRTGGGSPLHF | TGTGCCAGCAGTCGTAGAACAGGGGGTGGTTCACCCCTCCACTTT
- | TRBJ2-5 | TRBD2 | TRBV19 | CASSIVLAIGETQYF | TGTGCCAGTAGTATAGTACTAGCGATCGGGGAGACCCAGTACTTC
- | TRBJ2-1 | TRBD2 | TRBV20-1 | CSLSGGPLGEQFF | TGCAGTCTCAGCGGGGGGCCGTTGGGTGAGCAGTTCTTC
many | TRBJ2-5 | TRBD1 | TRBV12-3/TRBV12-4 | CASSHGTGRPETQYF | TGTGCCAGCAGCCACGGGACAGGGCGTCCAGAGACCCAGTACTTC
many | TRBJ1-2 | TRBD1 | TRBV27 | CASTHRTGDGYGYTF | TGTGCCAGCACCCATCGGACAGGGGATGGATATGGCTACACCTTC
once | TRBJ1-2 | TRBD1 | TRBV5-1 | CASSLTPRRTGRSNYGYTF | TGTGCCAGCAGCCTAACCCCCCGGCGGACAGGGAGATCTAACTATGGCTACACCTTC
- | TRBJ2-1 | - | TRBV2 | CASSGTDNNAQFF | TGTGCCAGCAGTGGCACGGATAACAATGCGCAGTTCTTC